These T cell receptor beta chains were read from a single sample in a study of shared clonotypes between healthy human individuals. Repertoires were generated with immunoSEQ multiplex PCR, while TCRdb's copy carries only in-frame clones and drops some. The sample contains roughly 2.5 million clones, 90% to 95% of which appear only once. The sample was naive CD4+ T cells sorted from blood. Receptors originate from a man younger than 35 in good health. Each CDR3 is given with its conserved first and last residue. D genes are given only for firm matches. Some rows mark clone size as missing; the rest say once, few, many or name a class of expanded clone.

NA	NA	TRBV19	16	TRBJ1-3	TGTGCCAGTAGGGAGGACCTTACCAACAGTGGAAACACCATATATTTT	CASREDLTNSGNTIYF
TRBD1	NA	TRBV19	14	TRBJ2-7	TGTGCCACTCAACCGGGACAGAACGTATACGAGCAGTACTTC	CATQPGQNVYEQYF
TRBD1	once	TRBV10-3	17	TRBJ2-7	TGTGCCATCAGGGCCGGGACAGCCGTGACTTCCACCTACGAGCAGTACTTC	CAIRAGTAVTSTYEQYF
TRBD1	NA	TRBV10-3	15	TRBJ2-7	TGTGCCATCAGTGACGGACAGGGGTCAACCTACGAGCAGTACTTC	CAISDGQGSTYEQYF
NA	NA	TRBV11-2	14	TRBJ2-2	TGTGCCAGCAGCTTAGATCCAGGGGCCCGGGAGCTGTTTTTT	CASSLDPGARELFF
NA	NA	TRBV29-1	12	TRBJ1-2	TGCAGCGTTGATTCAGGGGTCTACGGCTACACCTTC	CSVDSGVYGYTF
TRBD2	NA	TRBV4-3	17	TRBJ2-1	TGCGCCAGCAGTCGGGGGGGGACGGGGACCTACAACAATGAGCAGTTCTTC	CASSRGGTGTYNNEQFF
NA	NA	TRBV28	15	TRBJ2-1	TGTGCCAGTAGCAGTTCAAGCGGAATCTACAATGAGCAGTTCTTC	CASSSSSGIYNEQFF
TRBD2	NA	TRBV19	18	TRBJ2-1	TGTGCCAGTAGTGCCATCCCAGGCTCTAGCGGGGGTGGGAATGAGCAGTTCTTC	CASSAIPGSSGGGNEQFF
NA	NA	TRBV27	17	TRBJ2-7	TGTGCCAGCAGTTTATCGAGCGAATCGGGCCGGGGCTACGAGCAGTACTTC	CASSLSSESGRGYEQYF
NA	NA	TRBV7-2	14	TRBJ2-5	TGTGCCAGCAGCTTAGGGCTCCCCGGGGAGACCCAGTACTTC	CASSLGLPGETQYF
NA	NA	TRBV28	12	TRBJ2-7	TGTGCCAGCAGGACAGACAGTGACGAGCAGTACTTC	CASRTDSDEQYF
NA	once	TRBV18	15	TRBJ1-4	TGTGCCAGCTCACCTCAGGGGCCGGCTAATGAAAAACTGTTTTTT	CASSPQGPANEKLFF
TRBD1	NA	TRBV2	13	TRBJ1-4	TGTGCCAGCAAAAGGACAGGGGATGAAAAACTGTTTTTT	CASKRTGDEKLFF
NA	NA	TRBV6-1	14	TRBJ1-6	TGTGCCAGCAGCGTCGGGGCTAATAATTCACCCCTCCACTTT	CASSVGANNSPLHF
NA	NA	TRBV19	15	TRBJ1-6	TGTGCCAGTACCCCCGAGACTGGGTATAATTCACCCCTCCACTTT	CASTPETGYNSPLHF
TRBD1	few	TRBV6-4	13	TRBJ1-1	TGTGCCAGCCGGGGACAGTCGAACACTGAAGCTTTCTTT	CASRGQSNTEAFF
TRBD2	NA	TRBV2	13	TRBJ2-1	TGTGCCAGCGGGCTAGCGGGCTACAATGAGCAGTTCTTC	CASGLAGYNEQFF
NA	NA	TRBV4-1	14	TRBJ2-5	TGCGCCAGCAGCACCTGGACAATGGAAAAGACCCAGTACTTC	CASSTWTMEKTQYF